The 19 T cell receptor beta chains presented below share a single source sample, sequenced in a study of shared clonotypes between healthy human individuals. Clones were sequenced by immunoSEQ multiplex PCR, and TCRdb holds only the in-frame ones, with some missing. This sample carries some 490,000 clones, approximately 84% of them seen once, and the ten largest clones take about an eighth. Input material: PBMCs. Receptor source: a woman in her thirties or forties in good health. Some clones in this sample may be carry-over from other donors' samples.

As to this clone: At the DNA level, this CDR3 is encoded by other sequences in the same sample as well. This chain uses TRBV29-1 with TRBJ2-1; 10 bases are a match to TRBD2. This CDR3 comprises 13 residues. Per germline, CDR1 SQVTM and CDR2 ANQGSEA. V lost 6 bases to trimming and J lost 8 bases; unmatched junction nucleotides: 7. In DNA form, the CDR3 reads TGCAGCGTCGGCCCTAGCGGGAGCGATGAGCAGTTCTTC. It yields the protein CSVGPSGSDEQFF.

This clone was detected ten times or more. This rearrangement joins TRBV7-8 to TRBJ1-2; a weak D match, TRBD1 (6 bases). This CDR3 has 15 amino acids. V shed 0 bases and J shed 3 bases, with 11 bases lying between them. The germline V gene has CDR1 SGHVS and CDR2 FQNEAQ. The CDR3 DNA reads TGTGCCAGCAGCTTAGCGGGGGGGCGCGACTATGGCTACACCTTC. Protein product: CASSLAGGRDYGYTF.

V and J are TRBV7-9 and TRBJ2-7, with 10 bases matching TRBD1. The V and J ends lost 5 bases and 2 bases, in that order; junction bases with no gene match: 6. The germline gives CDR1 SEHNR, CDR2 FQNEAQ (reference sequence). The CDR3 contains 15 residues. CDR3 in amino acids: CASSAPGQGPYEQYF. The DNA for the CDR3 is TGTGCCAGCAGCGCACCGGGACAGGGGCCCTACGAGCAGTACTTC.

The sample holds many counts of this clone. Other DNA sequences within the sample encode an identical CDR3. The chain is built from TRBV5-4 and TRBJ1-1; maybe TRBD1 (6 bases). The CDR3 runs to 15 residues. Trimming cost V 5 bases and J 3 bases, with 17 bases left between them. Germline CDR1 and CDR2: SGHNT and YYREEE (reference sequence). CDR3 DNA: TGTGCCAGCAGGCTACGGGCACAGGGAGACACTGAAGCTTTCTTT. Translation: CASRLRAQGDTEAFF.

V usage is TRBV9 and J usage is TRBJ2-5; unclear D gene. V gave up 4 bases and J gave up 5 bases, with 18 bases separating them. The length of the CDR3 is 15 residues. Looked up from germline, CDR1 is SGDLS and CDR2 is YYNGEE. The CDR3: CASSPRWVQGETQYF. CDR3 sequence (DNA): TGTGCCAGCAGCCCTCGATGGGTACAAGGGGAGACCCAGTACTTC.

This chain links TRBV7-3 with TRBJ2-4; D is ambiguous. Germline values: CDR1 SGHTA, CDR2 FQGTGA. The CDR3 is 16 amino acids. Trimming left V 2 bases short and J 3 bases short, with 14 bases between. CDR3 protein: CASSLRGRRNKNIQYF. The CDR3 coding sequence is TGTGCCAGCAGCTTACGTGGACGGAGAAACAAAAACATTCAGTACTTC.

V is TRBV6-5 and J is TRBJ1-2; TRBD1 matches at 8 bases. The CDR3 has 15 amino acids. V shed 0 bases, J shed 6 bases, and the junction held 6 bases outside the gene matches. The germline gives CDR1 MNHEY, CDR2 SVGAGI. The CDR3 loop reads CASSYSGQGGDGYTF. For the CDR3, the DNA is TGTGCCAGCAGTTACTCTGGACAGGGCGGGGATGGCTACACCTTC.

Concerning this clone: This may arise from a read error, as a much more abundant clone is one base away. The chain employs TRBV2 and TRBJ2-7; 9 nucleotides agree with TRBD1. The germline V gene encodes CDR1 SNHLY and CDR2 FYNNEI. The CDR3 has 13 residues. The ends lost 5 bases at V and 5 bases at J; junction bases unmatched: 4. CDR3 region: CASSPGTGNEQYF. CDR3 coding DNA: TGTGCCAGCAGTCCCGGGACAGGGAACGAGCAGTACTTC.

This clone was recorded once. The chain has TRBV10-3 and TRBJ2-3; 10 bases are shared with TRBD2. The CDR3 runs 12 residues. Germline CDR1 is ENHRY and CDR2 is SYGVKD. Trimming removed 11 bases from V and 4 bases from J; junction bases left unmatched: 3. CDR3 DNA: TGTGCCTTCGGGACTAGCGCAGATACGCAGTATTTT. This gives the protein CAFGTSADTQYF.

The chain joins TRBV4-3 to TRBJ2-2, with 10 bases matching TRBD2. The germline V gene has CDR1 LGHNA and CDR2 YSLEER. The CDR3 spans 16 residues. Trimming took 6 bases from V and 4 from J; bases not matched to a gene: 8. The CDR3 here is CASRPGAGGFTGELFF. CDR3 nucleotide sequence: TGCGCCAGCAGACCCGGAGCGGGAGGGTTCACCGGGGAGCTGTTTTTT.

The V call is TRBV5-4, the J call TRBJ1-3; the D is unclear. The CDR3 extends over 14 amino acids. Germline V gene lookup returns CDR1 SGHNT and CDR2 YYREEE (reference sequence). Trimming left V 3 bases short and J 0 bases short, with 7 bases between. This CDR3 reads CASSSQDSGNTIYF. DNA for the CDR3: TGTGCCAGCAGCTCCCAGGACTCTGGAAACACCATATATTTT.

Note on this clone: A far bigger clonotype differs at one base, so this is likely a read error. The chain recombines TRBV2 with TRBJ2-7, with D perhaps assigned TRBD1 or TRBD2 (6 bases each). The CDR3 consists of 16 residues. Germline CDR1 is SNHLY and CDR2 is FYNNEI. The V and J ends lost 8 bases and 2 bases respectively, with 22 bases between them. The CDR3 region has the DNA TGTGCCAGCGGCCAGGACTGGGGTAGGGGGGCCTACGAGCAGTACTTC. As protein: CASGQDWGRGAYEQYF. The full variable domain, its missing parts supplied by reference TRBV2 and TRBJ2-7, is EPEVTQTPSHQVTQMGQEVILRCVPISNHLYFYWYRQILGQKVEFLVSFYNNEISEKSEIFDDQFSVERPDGSNFTLKIRSTKLEDSAMYFCASGQDWGRGAYEQYFGPGTRLTVT.

V usage is TRBV4-1 and J usage is TRBJ2-1, with TRBD2 identical over 7 bases. J was trimmed by 3 bases and V by 4 bases; bases with no gene match: 9. CDR3 length equals 16 residues. Germline V CDR1 and CDR2: MGHRA, YSYEKL. In DNA form, the CDR3 reads TGCGCCAGCAGCCGACTAAGCGGGACCCTCTACAATGAGCAGTTCTTC. Translating gives CASSRLSGTLYNEQFF.

V and J are TRBV11-2 and TRBJ2-7; TRBD2 is a possible D gene (6 bases). Trimming took off 5 bases at V and 6 bases at J, with 23 bases between the two ends. Germline-derived CDR1 and CDR2 are SGHAT and FQNNGV. This CDR3 is built from 16 residues. The CDR3 region has the DNA TGTGCCAGCAGCCCCGCTGGGGACTGGTTTATCTCCGAGCAGTACTTC. Translation gives CASSPAGDWFISEQYF.

J is TRBJ2-7 and V is TRBV27, with TRBD1 identical over 12 bases. The germline V gene encodes CDR1 MNHEY and CDR2 SMNVEV (reference sequence). This CDR3 spans 18 amino acids. The J segment lost 0 bases and the V segment lost 6 bases, leaving 12 bases of the junction unmatched. The CDR3 loop reads CASRNPGQGASSSYEQYF. Here the CDR3 DNA reads TGTGCCAGCAGAAATCCGGGACAGGGGGCGTCCAGCTCCTACGAGCAGTACTTC.

The rearrangement joins TRBV19 to TRBJ2-2; D gene unclear. The CDR3 totals 14 residues. The V end was cut by 6 bases, the J end by 3 bases, with 11 bases between. Per the germline V gene, CDR1 is LNHDA and CDR2 is SQIVND (reference sequence). DNA for the CDR3: TGTGCCAGTAGGGCCCAGGTGGACACCGGGGAGCTGTTTTTT. Translation gives CASRAQVDTGELFF. Filled out from reference TRBV19 and TRBJ2-2, the complete variable domain reads DGGITQSPKYLFRKEGQNVTLSCEQNLNHDAMYWYRQDPGQGLRLIYYSQIVNDFQKGDIAEGYSVSREKKESFPLTVTSAQKNPTAFYLCASRAQVDTGELFFGEGSRLTVL.

For this clone: A far larger clone differs by one base, so this is likely a read error. The chain combines TRBV6-1 with TRBJ2-3; possibly TRBD1 for D (5 bases). The CDR3 has 13 residues. CDR1 is MNHNS and CDR2 is SASEGT in the germline V gene. V lost 7 bases and J lost 6, with 14 bases in between. The CDR3 bases are TGTGCCAGCACAGGACATCCCTTTGATACGCAGTATTTT. As protein: CASTGHPFDTQYF.

The chain recombines TRBV25-1 with TRBJ2-3, with 14 bases matching TRBD2. V lost 3 bases and J lost 2; bases outside the gene matches: 4. Germline V gene data show CDR1 as MGHDK and CDR2 as SYGVNS. The CDR3 runs 17 residues. The CDR3 here is CASSELGLAGDTDTQYF. Written as DNA, the CDR3 is TGTGCCAGCAGTGAGCTGGGACTAGCGGGGGACACAGATACGCAGTATTTT.

The chain links TRBV11-2 to TRBJ2-3; the match to TRBD1 covers 10 bases. This CDR3 has 14 residues. The germline V gene encodes CDR1 SGHAT and CDR2 FQNNGV. V lost 5 bases to trimming and J lost 7 bases; unmatched junction nucleotides: 6. The chain's CDR3 is CASSRDRGLHTQYF. The DNA for the CDR3 is TGTGCCAGCAGCCGCGACAGGGGGCTACATACGCAGTATTTT.